Listed below are T cell receptor beta chains from one sample, sequenced in a study of regulatory T cells in long-lasting Graves disease. TCRdb re-analysed the multiplex PCR reads in MiXCR, keeping a single row per CDR3 protein. Among a few hundred thousand distinct CDR3 sequences listed, approximately 18% were seen once. This same sample was also part of a study on T cells in Graves' hyperthyroidism and ophthalmopathy.

Sequenced material: peripheral blood mononuclear cells (PBMCs), taken at new diagnosis, from a patient treated with antithyroid drugs. These receptors were collected from a woman in her 30s with Graves disease. Each CDR3 is given with its conserved first and last residue. The D gene is left open where the match is weak. Clone size is stated in some rows and not others, as once, few, many or a class when expanded.

clone_size | j_call | v_call | d_call | cdr3_aa | cdr3_nt
many | TRBJ1-1 | TRBV27 | - | CASSFRGTEAFF | TGTGCCAGCAGCTTCAGGGGAACTGAAGCTTTCTTT
- | TRBJ2-5 | TRBV5-1 | - | CASSLAADETQYF | TGCGCCAGCAGCTTGGCGGCTGACGAGACCCAGTACTTC
- | TRBJ2-7 | TRBV30 | TRBD1 | CAWSLTGTGSYEQYF | TGTGCCTGGAGTTTAACCGGGACAGGGAGCTACGAGCAGTACTTC
once | TRBJ2-1 | TRBV27 | TRBD2 | CASRAGAYNEQFF | TGTGCCAGCAGAGCGGGGGCCTACAATGAGCAGTTCTTC
few | TRBJ2-5 | TRBV30 | TRBD1 | CAWRGTGVGTQYF | TGTGCCTGGAGGGGGACAGGTGTAGGGACCCAGTACTTC
many | TRBJ1-5 | TRBV3-1 | - | CASSQDPGQPQHF | TGTGCCAGCAGCCAAGATCCGGGGCAGCCCCAGCATTTT
- | TRBJ1-5 | TRBV2 | TRBD1 | CASSIIQGQPQHF | TGTGCCAGCAGTATAATACAGGGGCAGCCCCAGCATTTT
many | TRBJ2-7 | TRBV4-1 | - | CASSQRGYYEQYF | TGCGCCAGCAGCCAACGGGGGTATTACGAGCAGTACTTC
many | TRBJ1-4 | TRBV11-2 | TRBD1 | CASSVRQGVLSNEKLFF | TGTGCCAGCAGCGTCCGACAGGGGGTGTTATCTAATGAAAAACTGTTTTTT
few | TRBJ2-7 | TRBV25-1 | TRBD2 | CASRGGYSYEQYF | TGTGCCAGCCGCGGGGGGTACTCCTACGAGCAGTACTTC
many | TRBJ1-5 | TRBV2 | - | CASRGREGNQPQHF | TGTGCCAGCAGGGGGCGCGAGGGCAATCAGCCCCAGCATTTT
- | TRBJ2-1 | TRBV4-1 | - | CASSQVGEGNEQFF | TGCGCCAGCAGCCAAGTGGGTGAAGGCAATGAGCAGTTCTTC